The T cell receptor beta chain under discussion was sequenced for a study of blood T cell repertoires in COVID-19. The wider study: PBMCs, B-cell-depleted T cells, or T cells were the source of the cDNA or gDNA that made up the material.

Enrolled through a virtual design, the participants were between roughly 18 and 89 years of age and came from roughly 22 US areas. Participant-reported clinical history was the basis for cohort assignment. The CDR3 contains 13 residues. Trimming took 1 base from V and 7 from J; bases not matched to a gene: 1. Germline CDR1 and CDR2: LGHDT and YNNKEL (reference sequence). TCRdb's copy holds only in-frame clones and misses some; the assay was immunoSEQ multiplex PCR. The sample lists fewer than 500,000 clones, around 87% occurring once. This chain connects TRBV3-1 (or the pseudogene TRBV3-2) to TRBJ1-2; 9 bases agree with TRBD1. This receptor was obtained from a young man who had recovered from COVID-19. What was sequenced was PBMCs or T cells enriched from blood (not recorded which). CDR3 bases: TGTGCCAGCAGCCAAGGGACAGGGGCTGGCTACACCTTC. It translates to CASSQGTGAGYTF.